One sample yielded the 6 T cell receptor beta chains listed below, sequenced in a study of CD8+ T cells in alopecia areata. cDNA reverse transcribed from extracted RNA served as the sequencing template. Some clones are missing from TCRdb's copy, which holds only in-frame ones; the method was immunoSEQ multiplex PCR. This sample yields 130,000 to 150,000 clones, of which about three fifths are seen a single time; 36% belongs to the top ten. Sequenced input: CD8+ T cells sorted from blood. These receptors all stem from a human donor in good health.

The chain links TRBV14 to TRBJ2-1; 7 bases align to TRBD2. The junction had 9 bases not matched to a gene; V was cut back by 5 bases and J by 5 bases. The germline gives CDR1 SGHDN, CDR2 FVKESK. The CDR3 length is 15 residues. The CDR3 loop is CASSVGLSYNNEQFF. In DNA form, the CDR3 reads TGTGCCAGCAGCGTGGGACTATCCTATAACAATGAGCAGTTCTTC.

This chain uses TRBV28 with TRBJ2-1; D is possibly TRBD1 or TRBD2 (5 bases each). The germline V gene encodes CDR1 MDHEN and CDR2 SYDVKM. The CDR3 runs to 16 residues. V was cut by 5 bases and J by 8 bases, with 22 bases left in between. CDR3 region: CASSTRDDNWDHEQFF. CDR3 coding DNA: TGTGCCAGCAGTACGAGGGACGACAACTGGGACCATGAGCAGTTCTTC.

This clone appeared a few times. CDR3 DNA sequence: TGCGCCAGCAGCCCCTCTAGCGTAGGTGGCGAGCAGTACTTC. Encoded protein: CASSPSSVGGEQYF. The chain combines TRBV4-1 with TRBJ2-7; tentatively, D is TRBD2 (6 bases). The V gene lost 4 bases and the J gene lost 6 bases, with 16 bases spanning the gap. This CDR3 comprises 14 residues. Germline assignment: CDR1 MGHRA and CDR2 YSYEKL.

This clone was counted between two and nine times. The rearrangement uses TRBV29-1 and TRBJ1-2, with D perhaps matching TRBD1 (6 bases). Trimming removed 4 bases from V and 4 bases from J, with 13 bases in between. The CDR3 runs to 13 residues. Germline V gene data show CDR1 as SQVTM and CDR2 as ANQGSEA. The CDR3 protein is CSVGAGEGYGYTF. The CDR3 DNA sequence: TGCAGCGTTGGAGCAGGGGAGGGCTATGGCTACACCTTC.

J is TRBJ1-5 and V is TRBV11-2; D is unclear. The CDR3 is 14 residues long. Germline values: CDR1 SGHAT, CDR2 FQNNGV. The V end lost 5 bases, the J end lost 6 bases, and 14 bases lay between the germline ends. CDR3 in amino acids: CASSPVGVGQPQHF. Here the CDR3 DNA reads TGTGCCAGCAGCCCCGTGGGCGTGGGTCAGCCCCAGCATTTT.

V usage is TRBV2 and J usage is TRBJ2-5; the D gene could be TRBD1 or TRBD2 (6 bases each). CDR1 is SNHLY, CDR2 FYNNEI, per germline. Trimming removed 0 bases from V and 1 base from J, with 12 bases in between. The CDR3 length is 16 residues. CDR3 nucleotide sequence: TGTGCCAGCAGTGAAGCAAGCAAGGGGGGCCAAGAGACCCAGTACTTC. Translated: CASSEASKGGQETQYF.